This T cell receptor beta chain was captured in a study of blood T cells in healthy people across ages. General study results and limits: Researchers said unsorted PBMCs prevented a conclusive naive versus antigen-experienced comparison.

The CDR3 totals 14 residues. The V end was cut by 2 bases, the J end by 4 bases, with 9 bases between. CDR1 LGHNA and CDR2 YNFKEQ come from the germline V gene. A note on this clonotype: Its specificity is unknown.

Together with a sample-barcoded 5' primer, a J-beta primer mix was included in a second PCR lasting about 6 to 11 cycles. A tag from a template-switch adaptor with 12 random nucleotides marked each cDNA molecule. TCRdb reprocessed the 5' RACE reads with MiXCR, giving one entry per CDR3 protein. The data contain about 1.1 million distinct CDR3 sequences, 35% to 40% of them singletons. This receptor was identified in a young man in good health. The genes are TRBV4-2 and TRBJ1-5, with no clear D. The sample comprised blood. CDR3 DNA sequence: TGTGCCAGCAGCCAACAGACCCCTAATCAGCCCCAGCATTTT. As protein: CASSQQTPNQPQHF.